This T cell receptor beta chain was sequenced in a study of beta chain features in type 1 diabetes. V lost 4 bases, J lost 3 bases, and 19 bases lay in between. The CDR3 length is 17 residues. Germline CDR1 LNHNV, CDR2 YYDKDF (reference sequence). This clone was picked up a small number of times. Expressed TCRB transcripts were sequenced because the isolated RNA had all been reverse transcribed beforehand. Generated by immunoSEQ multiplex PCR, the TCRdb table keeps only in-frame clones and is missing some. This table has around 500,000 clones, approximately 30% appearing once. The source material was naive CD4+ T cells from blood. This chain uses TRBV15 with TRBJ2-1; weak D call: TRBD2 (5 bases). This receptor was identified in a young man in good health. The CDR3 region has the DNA TGTGCCACCAGCACAGAGAAAACGGGAAAGGGCTACAATGAGCAGTTCTTC. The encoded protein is CATSTEKTGKGYNEQFF.